Detailed here is one TCR beta chain. This sample is drawn from a study of long-term antiretroviral therapy in people with HIV. A v3.0 immunoSEQ assay was performed at survey level. The repertoire was sequenced with immunoSEQ multiplex PCR; TCRdb's copy has only in-frame clones and lacks some. The sample lists 34,000 or so clones; approximately 81% were seen once. V lost 2 bases to trimming and J lost 1 base, with 8 bases between them. The CDR3 is made up of 14 amino acids. The germline V gene has CDR1 MNHNY and CDR2 SVGAGI (reference sequence). The sequence was collected from a woman aged 30 to 39 with HIV. The chain is built from TRBV6-6 and TRBJ1-1, with D unresolved. The sequencing used unsorted PBMCs, collected 2.8 years before starting antiretroviral therapy. The CDR3 coding sequence is TGTGCCAGCAGTTACGAACCGAGGAACACTGAAGCTTTCTTT. Amino acid sequence: CASSYEPRNTEAFF.